This T cell receptor beta chain comes out of a study of blood T cell repertoires in COVID-19. Study overall: Both acute and convalescent COVID-19 samples were obtained from the United States, Italy and Spain. PBMCs, B-cell-depleted T cells, or T cells were the source of the cDNA or gDNA that made up the material.

Authors' methods: Cell counts per sample came from amplifying reference gene primers. Method: immunoSEQ multiplex PCR; TCRdb's copy keeps in-frame clones and lacks some. V and J calls plus clone size are reproduced from that table; the DNA served to infer D and trimming. The table records 100,000 or so clones, 81% of them present only once. In germline, CDR1 is PRHDT, CDR2 FYEKMQ (reference sequence). This CDR3 spans 17 amino acids. V was pared by 5 bases and J by 5 bases, with 12 bases of the junction left unmatched. The material sequenced was peripheral blood. The chain employs TRBV13 and TRBJ2-5; TRBD2 agrees at 12 bases. This TCR was recovered from a human donor in a cohort sampled during active COVID-19. CDR3 DNA: TGTGCCAGCAGCACACGGACTAGCGGGACGAGCCGGGAGACCCAGTACTTC. As protein: CASSTRTSGTSRETQYF.